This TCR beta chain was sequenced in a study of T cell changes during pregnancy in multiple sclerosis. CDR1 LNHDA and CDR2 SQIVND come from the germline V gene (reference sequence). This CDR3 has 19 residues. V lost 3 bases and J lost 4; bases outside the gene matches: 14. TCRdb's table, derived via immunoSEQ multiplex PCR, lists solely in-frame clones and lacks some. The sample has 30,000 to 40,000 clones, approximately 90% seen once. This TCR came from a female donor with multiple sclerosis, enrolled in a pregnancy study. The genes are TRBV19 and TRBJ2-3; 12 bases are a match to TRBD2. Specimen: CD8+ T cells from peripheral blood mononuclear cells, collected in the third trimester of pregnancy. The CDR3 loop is CASSMGLAGGYNDPDTQYF. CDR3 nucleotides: TGTGCCAGTAGTATGGGGCTAGCGGGGGGGTATAATGATCCAGATACGCAGTATTTT.